These 24 T cell receptor beta chains came from one sample sequenced in a study of T cells in Graves' hyperthyroidism and ophthalmopathy. Researchers took RNA transcripts and amplified the TCR beta CDR3 regions from them. HTBI primers were the set used in a first-round RT-PCR of the TCR CDR3. TCRdb fed the multiplex PCR reads into MiXCR, producing one record per CDR3 protein. The top ten hold more than 5% of the sample, which has roughly 580,000 distinct CDR3 sequences, about 15% seen once. The sample was blood. The origin of the receptors is a woman younger than 45 with Graves' hyperthyroidism that later progressed to Graves' ophthalmopathy.

This clonotype has only a few counts. The CDR3 region is CASSAGGAGQETQYF. The DNA of the CDR3 is TGTGCCAGCAGTGCGGGGGGAGCAGGCCAAGAGACCCAGTACTTC. V and J are TRBV28 and TRBJ2-5; 8 bases align to TRBD2. The CDR3 contains 15 residues. V shed 5 bases and J 1 base; nucleotides not matched to a gene: 6. Per germline, CDR1 MDHEN and CDR2 SYDVKM. Together with reference TRBV28 and TRBJ2-5, the CDR3 gives the full variable domain: DVKVTQSSRYLVKRTGEKVFLECVQDMDHENMFWYRQDPGLGLRLIYFSYDVKMKEKGDIPEGYSVSREKKERFSLILESASTNQTSMYLCASSAGGAGQETQYFGPGTRLLVL.

Comments on this clonotype: A much larger clonotype is one base distant, so this may be a read error. The gene calls are TRBV7-9 and TRBJ1-1; D gene unclear. V lost 2 bases to trimming and J lost 0 bases, with 7 bases between them. The germline gives CDR1 SEHNR, CDR2 FQNEAQ (reference sequence). This CDR3 region has 14 residues. CDR3: CASSLQSVNTEAFF. Here the CDR3 DNA reads TGTGCCAGCAGCTTACAGAGCGTGAACACTGAAGCTTTCTTT.

The chain recombines TRBV20-1 with TRBJ1-2; D remains unclear. From germline, CDR1 is DFQATT and CDR2 SNEGSKA (reference sequence). Trimming left V 2 bases short and J 1 base short, with 5 bases between. The CDR3 is 12 amino acids. In DNA, the CDR3 is TGCAGTGCTAGATGGGGTAACTATGGCTACACCTTC. It is translated as CSARWGNYGYTF.

The J gene is TRBJ2-3, the V gene TRBV24-1; D is tentatively TRBD1 or TRBD2 (5 bases each). V was pared by 4 bases and J by 1 base, with 11 bases between. The length of the CDR3 is 15 residues. Germline values: CDR1 KGHDR, CDR2 SFDVKD. Here the CDR3 DNA reads TGTGCCACCAGTGACTGGGACCTAGGCACAGATACGCAGTATTTT. Its protein product is CATSDWDLGTDTQYF.

This clonotype was observed many times. This chain joins TRBV20-1 and TRBJ1-2; 7 bases fit TRBD1. Germline CDR1 and CDR2: DFQATT and SNEGSKA (reference sequence). The CDR3 is made up of 13 amino acids. The junction had 12 bases not matched to a gene; V was cut back by 6 bases and J by 8 bases. CDR3 DNA: TGCAGTGCCCAAAAAACAGGGGTGGGAGGCTACACCTTC. Its translation is CSAQKTGVGGYTF.

In this sample, this clonotype turned up many times. The chain recombines TRBV5-6 with TRBJ2-5, with D unresolved. This CDR3 has 15 residues. Germline CDR1 reads SGHDT; CDR2 reads YYEEEE. V lost 4 bases and J 5 bases, leaving 18 bases between the germline ends. CDR3 in amino acids: CASSPLSWERETQYF. CDR3 nucleotide sequence: TGTGCCAGCAGCCCCTTATCTTGGGAACGGGAGACCCAGTACTTC. Based on the CDR3 plus reference TRBV5-6 and TRBJ2-5, the full variable domain is DAGVTQSPTHLIKTRGQQVTLRCSPKSGHDTVSWYQQALGQGPQFIFQYYEEEERQRGNFPDRFSGHQFPNYSSELNVNALLLGDSALYLCASSPLSWERETQYFGPGTRLLVL.

This clonotype has a count of ten or more. The chain combines TRBV5-1 with TRBJ1-1; maybe TRBD1 (6 bases). Germline V gives CDR1 SGHRS, CDR2 YFSETQ. The CDR3 has 14 residues. V was trimmed by 2 bases and J by 0 bases, leaving 8 bases between them. CDR3 loop: CASSFTGMNTEAFF. The CDR3 DNA reads TGCGCCAGCAGCTTTACAGGGATGAACACTGAAGCTTTCTTT.

J is TRBJ2-5 and V is TRBV20-1; 14 positions match TRBD2. The V segment lost 2 bases and the J segment 1 base; nucleotides outside the gene matches: 6. Per the germline V gene, CDR1 is DFQATT and CDR2 is SNEGSKA (reference sequence). The CDR3 is 17 residues long. CDR3 amino acids: CSARRTSGRPFQETQYF. CDR3 DNA sequence: TGCAGTGCTAGACGGACTAGCGGGAGGCCCTTCCAAGAGACCCAGTACTTC.

This clonotype was seen many times. The rearrangement links TRBV27 to TRBJ1-2; possibly TRBD1 for D (6 bases). From germline, CDR1 is MNHEY and CDR2 SMNVEV (reference sequence). The V and J ends lost 2 bases and 0 bases respectively, with 19 bases between them. The CDR3 contains 18 residues. The chain's CDR3 is CASSLNRAAKGANYGYTF. For the CDR3, the DNA is TGTGCCAGCAGTTTAAACAGGGCAGCCAAGGGGGCTAACTATGGCTACACCTTC.

The chain joins TRBV19 to TRBJ2-1, with 10 bases fitting TRBD2. Germline trimming cut 8 bases from V and 4 bases from J; bases unmatched to any gene: 8. Germline assignment: CDR1 LNHDA and CDR2 SQIVND (reference sequence). This CDR3 contains 15 residues. CDR3 in amino acids: CASRDSSGSYNEQFF. As DNA, the CDR3 is TGTGCCAGTCGAGACTCTAGCGGGAGTTACAATGAGCAGTTCTTC.

This clonotype came up many times. The rearrangement joins TRBV27 to TRBJ2-1; D may correspond to TRBD1 or TRBD2 (5 bases each). The CDR3 spans 15 residues. Germline V gene lookup returns CDR1 MNHEY and CDR2 SMNVEV (reference sequence). V was shortened by 7 bases and J by 3 bases, with 16 bases between the two germline ends. The CDR3 is CASTSGTGNYNEQFF. DNA of the CDR3: TGTGCCAGCACCTCCGGGACGGGCAACTACAATGAGCAGTTCTTC.

The chain is built from TRBV9 and TRBJ2-2; D remains unclear. This CDR3 has 12 residues. CDR1 SGDLS and CDR2 YYNGEE come from the germline V gene. V lost 4 bases and J 8 bases, leaving 9 bases between the germline ends. CDR3 in amino acids: CASSPQRGELFF. For the CDR3, the DNA is TGTGCCAGCAGCCCCCAGAGGGGGGAGCTGTTTTTT.

This clonotype was recorded many times. This chain joins TRBV5-1 and TRBJ2-1, with TRBD2 identical over 12 bases. The CDR3 is 20 residues long. Germline V gene sequence: CDR1 SGHRS, CDR2 YFSETQ. V lost 0 bases and J lost 3; bases outside the gene matches: 13. The CDR3 protein is CASSLVRTSGAIRVYNEQFF. CDR3 nucleotide sequence: TGCGCCAGCAGCTTGGTTAGGACTAGCGGGGCCATTAGGGTCTACAATGAGCAGTTCTTC.

This clonotype was counted at least ten times. V gene TRBV2 combines with J gene TRBJ2-2, with 8 bases fitting TRBD1. After removal of 6 bases from V and 6 bases from J, the junction contained 12 bases not matched to a gene. CDR3 length: 16 residues. CDR1 and CDR2 (germline): SNHLY, FYNNEI. The chain's CDR3 is CASRRDRTTSAGELFF. Here the CDR3 DNA reads TGTGCCAGCAGGCGGGACAGGACGACGTCCGCCGGGGAGCTGTTTTTT.

The chain joins TRBV18 to TRBJ2-1; D might be TRBD1 (8 bases). This CDR3 region has 16 residues. V dropped 8 bases and J dropped 3 bases, with 20 bases sitting between them. In germline, CDR1 is KGHSH, CDR2 LQKENI. The CDR3 nucleotides read TGTGCCAGCCCACTGCTGACAGGGGAGGGCTACAATGAGCAGTTCTTC. Translated: CASPLLTGEGYNEQFF.

This sequence joins TRBV4-3 and TRBJ2-7; D is ambiguous. This CDR3 region has 14 residues. Deletions cut 4 bases from V and 1 base from J, with 11 bases between. Per the germline V gene, CDR1 is LGHNA and CDR2 is YSLEER. The CDR3 protein is CASSLLTESYEQYF. CDR3 DNA sequence: TGCGCCAGCAGCCTGTTGACGGAATCCTACGAGCAGTACTTC.

This clonotype occurred a few times. J is TRBJ2-1 and V is TRBV10-3; 10 bases agree with TRBD2. J lost 6 bases, V lost 0 bases, and 5 bases had no gene match. CDR3 size: 16 residues. CDR1 and CDR2 (germline): ENHRY, SYGVKD. In nucleotides, the CDR3 is TGTGCCATCAGTGAGTCTTGGGCTAGCGGGAGCAATGAGCAGTTCTTC. It encodes CAISESWASGSNEQFF.

There are many counts of this clonotype. The chain employs TRBV11-2 and TRBJ1-1; perhaps TRBD1 as D (5 bases). Germline V gene lookup returns CDR1 SGHAT and CDR2 FQNNGV. The CDR3 is made up of 14 amino acids. V was cut by 2 bases and J by 4 bases, with 11 bases left in between. The DNA of the CDR3 is TGTGCCAGCAGCTTAAGGCAGGGCCCCACTGAAGCTTTCTTT. Its translation: CASSLRQGPTEAFF.

Notes on this clonotype: An end of the junction differs from the germline gene, which may be a read error. The chain recombines TRBV18 with TRBJ2-7; no firm D call. Germline V lookup: CDR1 KGHSH, CDR2 LQKENI. The CDR3 covers 15 residues. CDR3: CASSPPRFSSYEQCF. The CDR3 DNA follows: TGTGCCAGCTCACCACCCAGGTTCAGCTCCTACGAGCAGTGCTTC.

This clonotype was seen only a few times. The chain has TRBV29-1 and TRBJ1-2; D is undetermined. The CDR3 totals 12 residues. Germline lookup yields CDR1 SQVTM and CDR2 ANQGSEA. Trimming pared 7 bases from V and 7 bases from J, leaving 16 bases between. This CDR3 is CSAPISVAGYTF. The CDR3 DNA reads as TGCAGCGCTCCGATCTCGGTCGCTGGCTACACCTTC.

This clonotype has a handful of counts. The V call is TRBV20-1, the J call TRBJ2-1, with 9 bases identical to TRBD1. The germline V gene has CDR1 DFQATT and CDR2 SNEGSKA (reference sequence). CDR3 length: 15 residues. After removal of 0 bases from V and 0 bases from J, the junction contained 0 bases not matched to a gene. The CDR3 DNA is TGCAGTGCTAGAGAGACAGGGGGCTCCTACAATGAGCAGTTCTTC. Translation: CSARETGGSYNEQFF.

This clonotype came up many times. The chain recombines TRBV27 with TRBJ1-1; 8 bases align to TRBD1. Germline assignment: CDR1 MNHEY and CDR2 SMNVEV (reference sequence). The CDR3 covers 15 residues. Trimming at V came to 7 bases and at J to 4 bases, leaving 11 bases not matched to a gene. CDR3 residues: CASNFGTGVSTEAFF. CDR3 nucleotide sequence: TGTGCCAGCAACTTCGGGACAGGAGTATCCACTGAAGCTTTCTTT.

This clonotype was found many times. The V gene is TRBV12-3 or TRBV12-4, the J gene TRBJ1-6; the D gene is possibly TRBD1 (5 bases). V lost 1 base to trimming and J lost 7 bases, with 14 bases between them. The CDR3 is 16 amino acids. CDR3 DNA: TGTGCCAGCAGTTTAGGGGATCAGGGTAGCAATTCACCCCTCCACTTT. Protein product: CASSLGDQGSNSPLHF.

This clonotype has ten or more counts. The genes are TRBV27 and TRBJ2-3, with D possibly being TRBD2 (5 bases). Trimming left V 5 bases short and J 2 bases short, with 11 bases between. The CDR3 is made up of 14 amino acids. Germline-derived CDR1 and CDR2 are MNHEY and SMNVEV (reference sequence). The DNA for the CDR3 is TGTGCCAGCAGTCCTCTAGGACTCACAGATACGCAGTATTTT. Translation: CASSPLGLTDTQYF.